This TCR beta chain appears in the sequencing data of a study of tumor and adjacent non-tumor tissue in lung cancer. In germline, CDR1 is DFQATT, CDR2 SNEGSKA (reference sequence). CDR3 length equals 15 residues. Overall study findings and caveats: Top 100 clones took a larger repertoire share in normal lung.

A modified ARM-PCR protocol with three rounds of nested PCR amplified TCRbeta. TCRdb ran MiXCR on the multiplex PCR reads and lists one entry per CDR3 protein. The sample contains 85,000 to 130,000 distinct CDR3 sequences, 65% of which appear only once. As for this clonotype: Its antigen is unidentified.

RNA was extracted from bulk tissue without any cell sorting. The normal lung tissue was taken more than 3 cm from the tumor edge. This TCR came from a man younger than 40 with non-small cell lung cancer. V is TRBV20-1 and J is TRBJ2-3; TRBD2 matches 9 bases. The source material was distant non-tumor lung tissue. CDR3 residues: CGTRESVGLASTQYF. The CDR3 region has the DNA TGCGGTACTAGAGAAAGTGTGGGACTAGCAAGTACGCAGTATTTT.